This entry lists 24 T cell receptor beta chains sequenced from one sample in a study of cytomegalovirus exposure and HLA in healthy donors. The study ran its PCR with 60 Vbeta and 13 Jbeta primers. Sequenced by immunoSEQ multiplex PCR; TCRdb stores in-frame clones only, minus some. The sample has around 190,000 clones; roughly three quarters are singletons. The material sequenced was PBMCs. These receptors all stem from a young woman in good health and CMV-seronegative.

The chain is built from TRBV7-8 and TRBJ2-1; D may be TRBD1 (5 bases). CDR3 length equals 15 residues. The germline gives CDR1 SGHVS, CDR2 FQNEAQ. V was shortened by 3 bases and J by 4 bases, with 13 bases between the two germline ends. In DNA form, the CDR3 reads TGTGCCAGCAGCTTCTCAAGGGGATCATACAATGAGCAGTTCTTC. It is translated as CASSFSRGSYNEQFF. The full variable domain, in which reference TRBV7-8 and TRBJ2-1 provide the parts outside the CDR3, is GAGVSQSPRYKVAKRGQDVALRCDPISGHVSLFWYQQALGQGPEFLTYFQNEAQLDKSGLPSDRFFAERPEGSVSTLKIQRTQQEDSAVYLCASSFSRGSYNEQFFGPGTRLTVL.

The chain joins TRBV28 to TRBJ2-3, with 9 bases aligning to TRBD2. Losses at the gene ends were 1 base for V and 3 bases for J; bases not matched to a gene: 5. The CDR3 runs to 16 residues. CDR1 is MDHEN and CDR2 is SYDVKM in the germline V gene. The CDR3 here is CASSLFKGLATDTQYF. The DNA of the CDR3 is TGTGCCAGCAGTTTATTCAAGGGACTAGCTACAGATACGCAGTATTTT.

The chain joins TRBV19 to TRBJ1-1; D unclear. This CDR3 contains 13 residues. Germline CDR1 reads LNHDA; CDR2 reads SQIVND (reference sequence). V lost 8 bases and J 3 bases, leaving 13 bases between the germline ends. The CDR3 spells CASRTPEDTEAFF. The DNA of the CDR3 is TGTGCCAGTCGAACCCCGGAGGACACTGAAGCTTTCTTT. Using reference TRBV19 and TRBJ1-1 for the parts outside the CDR3, the full variable domain is DGGITQSPKYLFRKEGQNVTLSCEQNLNHDAMYWYRQDPGQGLRLIYYSQIVNDFQKGDIAEGYSVSREKKESFPLTVTSAQKNPTAFYLCASRTPEDTEAFFGQGTRLTVV.

This chain links TRBV6-1 with TRBJ1-5; D not certain. Trimming took 3 bases from V and 6 from J, leaving 6 bases between them. Looked up from germline, CDR1 is MNHNS and CDR2 is SASEGT. The CDR3 covers 12 residues. The CDR3 nucleotides are TGTGCCAGCAGTGACCCCGGTCAGCCCCAGCATTTT. Translating it yields CASSDPGQPQHF.

The chain joins TRBV9 to TRBJ1-4; 7 positions match TRBD1. With 3 bases clipped from V and 3 bases from J, the junction kept 5 bases outside the gene matches. The germline V gene has CDR1 SGDLS and CDR2 YYNGEE. The length of the CDR3 is 15 residues. The CDR3 here is CASSGTGAANEKLFF. CDR3 nucleotide sequence: TGTGCCAGCAGCGGTACAGGGGCGGCTAATGAAAAACTGTTTTTT.

Points on this clone: One end of the junction is discordant with germline, which a read error may explain. The genes are TRBV7-9 and TRBJ1-4; D perhaps matches TRBD1 (6 bases). CDR1 SEHNR and CDR2 FQNEAQ come from the germline V gene (reference sequence). The CDR3 totals 15 residues. The CDR3 region has the DNA TGTTCCAGCAGCTTAATGGGGGACATTAATGAAAAACTGTTTTTT. The encoded protein is CSSSLMGDINEKLFF.

V gene TRBV27 combines with J gene TRBJ2-7, with D maybe TRBD1 (5 bases). Germline values: CDR1 MNHEY, CDR2 SMNVEV (reference sequence). V was cut by 6 bases and J by 3 bases, with 18 bases left in between. The CDR3 has 15 amino acids. The CDR3 here is CASRQARDLSYEQYF. The DNA for the CDR3 is TGTGCCAGCAGACAGGCCAGGGATTTAAGCTACGAGCAGTACTTC.

This sequence joins TRBV27 and TRBJ2-7; 7 positions match TRBD1. The ends lost 3 bases at V and 2 bases at J; junction bases unmatched: 4. Germline V gene sequence: CDR1 MNHEY, CDR2 SMNVEV (reference sequence). The CDR3 has 14 residues. The CDR3 loop reads CASSFEGATYEQYF. The DNA of the CDR3 is TGTGCCAGCAGTTTTGAGGGGGCCACCTACGAGCAGTACTTC.

The chain combines TRBV30 with TRBJ2-1; possible D gene TRBD2, 6 bases. The CDR3 contains 13 residues. Germline-derived CDR1 and CDR2 are GTSNPN and SVGIG (reference sequence). V lost 4 bases and J 8 bases, leaving 15 bases between the germline ends. CDR3 in amino acids: CAWTGGTGDEQFF. The DNA of the CDR3 is TGTGCCTGGACCGGCGGGACCGGGGATGAGCAGTTCTTC. The full variable domain, completed using reference TRBV30 and TRBJ2-1, is SQTIHQWPATLVQPVGSPLSLECTVEGTSNPNLYWYRQAAGRGLQLLFYSVGIGQISSEVPQNLSASRPQDRQFILSSKKLLLSDSGFYLCAWTGGTGDEQFFGPGTRLTVL.

V gene TRBV6-6 combines with J gene TRBJ1-1; D is perhaps TRBD1 (6 bases). The V and J ends lost 4 bases and 4 bases respectively, with 10 bases between them. This CDR3 spans 13 amino acids. The germline V gene encodes CDR1 MNHNY and CDR2 SVGAGI (reference sequence). CDR3 protein: CASSFQGTTEAFF. CDR3 bases: TGTGCCAGCAGTTTCCAGGGGACCACTGAAGCTTTCTTT.

The chain is built from TRBV19 and TRBJ2-7, with TRBD2 matching 8 bases. CDR1 is LNHDA, CDR2 SQIVND, per germline (reference sequence). The CDR3 has 17 amino acids. J was trimmed by 0 bases and V by 3 bases; bases with no gene match: 10. The CDR3 DNA reads TGTGCCAGTAGTATTAAAACGGGAGGGCCGAGCTCCTACGAGCAGTACTTC. The encoded protein is CASSIKTGGPSSYEQYF.

The chain employs TRBV10-2 and TRBJ1-5; perhaps TRBD1 as D (5 bases). The V and J ends lost 0 bases and 6 bases respectively, with 15 bases between them. Germline CDR1 WSHSY, CDR2 SAAADI. The length of the CDR3 is 16 residues. The CDR3 loop is CASSESKIRGTQPQHF. CDR3 in DNA: TGCGCCAGCAGTGAGTCGAAAATAAGGGGTACTCAGCCCCAGCATTTT.

A remark on this clone: Other DNA sequences in this sample translate to the same CDR3. This chain uses TRBV5-1 with TRBJ1-1; D may be TRBD1 (6 bases). This CDR3 spans 15 amino acids. V shed 1 base and J shed 1 base, with 11 bases lying between them. The V gene's germline CDR1 is SGHRS and CDR2 YFSETQ. CDR3 residues: CASSLMQGRNTEAFF. The CDR3 bases are TGCGCCAGCAGCTTGATGCAGGGGAGGAACACTGAAGCTTTCTTT.

The chain is built from TRBV4-3 and TRBJ2-5, with 12 bases fitting TRBD2. This CDR3 contains 15 residues. J was trimmed by 2 bases and V by 4 bases; bases with no gene match: 2. Germline V gene sequence: CDR1 LGHNA, CDR2 YSLEER. The CDR3 protein is CASSRGTSGQETQYF. The CDR3 region has the DNA TGCGCCAGCAGCCGAGGGACTAGCGGGCAAGAGACCCAGTACTTC.

Only one count was recorded for this clone. The V and J genes are TRBV4-1 and TRBJ1-1; a possible D gene is TRBD1 (6 bases). The CDR3 runs to 15 residues. V lost 1 base to trimming and J lost 1 base, with 10 bases between them. Germline CDR1 MGHRA, CDR2 YSYEKL. This CDR3 reads CASSQVSQGNTEAFF. CDR3 DNA: TGCGCCAGCAGCCAAGTATCACAGGGGAACACTGAAGCTTTCTTT.

This clone was seen a few times. J is TRBJ1-1 and V is TRBV28; perhaps TRBD1 as D (5 bases). The CDR3 spans 18 residues. Germline values: CDR1 MDHEN, CDR2 SYDVKM. Trimming removed 1 base at V and 1 base at J, with 19 bases between. CDR3 in amino acids: CASSLSPFGRQGNTEAFF. CDR3 bases: TGTGCCAGCAGTTTATCCCCCTTCGGTAGGCAGGGGAACACTGAAGCTTTCTTT.

The rearrangement links TRBV11-2 to TRBJ2-3; 9 positions match TRBD2. Germline CDR1 is SGHAT and CDR2 is FQNNGV. V was pared by 1 base and J by 3 bases, with 5 bases of the junction left unmatched. The CDR3 is 16 amino acids. The CDR3 region is CASSLARLAGTDTQYF. The CDR3 nucleotides are TGTGCCAGCAGCTTAGCCAGGCTAGCGGGGACAGATACGCAGTATTTT.

This clone was recorded only once. This rearrangement joins TRBV29-1 to TRBJ2-1; the D gene is possibly TRBD2 (5 bases). The CDR3 consists of 14 residues. Germline values: CDR1 SQVTM, CDR2 ANQGSEA. V was clipped by 6 bases and J by 7 bases, with 19 bases between them. CDR3 coding DNA: TGCAGCGTGATTAGCTATTGGACTCGGAATGAGCAGTTCTTC. It codes for CSVISYWTRNEQFF.

The chain recombines TRBV9 with TRBJ2-1, with no clear D. The CDR3 spans 16 residues. V was shortened by 0 bases and J by 0 bases, with 10 bases between the two germline ends. Germline V CDR1 and CDR2: SGDLS, YYNGEE. CDR3 protein: CASSVGGGGSYNEQFF. The CDR3 DNA sequence: TGTGCCAGCAGCGTAGGAGGTGGCGGCTCCTACAATGAGCAGTTCTTC.

This clone is a singleton in its sample. The J gene is TRBJ1-4, the V gene TRBV6-1; a weak D match, TRBD1 (6 bases). V was cut by 4 bases and J by 4 bases, with 13 bases left in between. The CDR3 extends over 15 amino acids. Germline assignment: CDR1 MNHNS and CDR2 SASEGT. Here the CDR3 DNA reads TGTGCCAGCAGTGTTGGGGGGGCGGGTAATGAAAAACTGTTTTTT. It translates to CASSVGGAGNEKLFF.

This chain connects TRBV7-2 to TRBJ1-6; D gene unclear. The germline V and J ends were trimmed by 3 bases and 9 bases, with 9 bases remaining between them. Germline CDR1 and CDR2: SGHTA and FQGNSA. This CDR3 has 13 residues. For the CDR3, the DNA is TGTGCCAGCAGCTTGGACTTTTTTTCACCCCTCCACTTT. Translating gives CASSLDFFSPLHF.

The chain is built from TRBV28 and TRBJ2-1; 7 nucleotides line up with TRBD2. V was clipped by 4 bases and J by 6 bases; unmatched bases: 0. CDR3 length: 12 amino acids. Per the germline V gene, CDR1 is MDHEN and CDR2 is SYDVKM. The CDR3 DNA follows: TGTGCCAGCAGTTCTAGCGGCAATGAGCAGTTCTTC. This gives the protein CASSSSGNEQFF.

In regard to this clone: The junction departs from germline at one end; a sequencing error may be responsible. The chain is built from TRBV28 and TRBJ2-7; 10 positions match TRBD1. Germline assignment: CDR1 MDHEN and CDR2 SYDVKM. CDR3 length: 12 amino acids. The CDR3 here is CASRLGTGEPLF. In nucleotides, the CDR3 is TGTGCCAGCAGGCTGGGGACAGGGGAGCCTCTCTTC.

The chain has TRBV7-9 and TRBJ1-6; D is uncertain. V shed 3 bases and J shed 7 bases, with 7 bases lying between them. The CDR3 length is 13 residues. Germline-derived CDR1 and CDR2 are SEHNR and FQNEAQ (reference sequence). CDR3 region: CASSLAGNSPLHF. The CDR3 coding sequence is TGTGCCAGCAGCTTGGCAGGCAATTCACCCCTCCACTTT.